This T cell receptor beta chain derives from a study of blood T cells in healthy people across ages. Whole-study findings and limits: A roughly linear fall in TCR beta diversity per million T cells was seen with increasing age.

The use of a sample-barcoded 5' primer and a J-beta primer mix characterized a second PCR of 7 to 11 cycles. TCRdb reanalysed the 5' RACE reads using MiXCR and keeps one entry per CDR3 protein. Of about 650,000 distinct CDR3 sequences listed, 32% are singletons. This clonotype was seen repeatedly, ten times or more. Its antigen is unidentified. Those donating, healthy Caucasian individuals from Russia, were aged roughly 6 to 100. The clonotype originates from a woman of 80 years or more in good health. Sample: blood.

For the CDR3, the DNA is TGTGCCAGCAGTACGGCAGGGTGGTATCAGCCCCAGCATTTT. This sequence encodes CASSTAGWYQPQHF. The chain joins TRBV12-3 or TRBV12-4 to TRBJ1-5, with D perhaps matching TRBD1 (5 bases). V lost 5 bases to trimming and J lost 5 bases, with 13 bases between them. CDR3 length equals 14 residues.